Listed here are 23 T cell receptor beta chains from one sample, sequenced in a study of blood T cell repertoires in COVID-19. The repertoire was sequenced with immunoSEQ multiplex PCR; TCRdb's copy has only in-frame clones and lacks some. The sample lists fewer than 450,000 clones, roughly 90% occurring once. Sequenced input: PBMCs or T cells enriched from blood (not recorded which). The source is a woman in her 30s who had recovered from COVID-19.

This clone appeared a single time. The gene calls are TRBV11-2 and TRBJ1-3; D is uncertain. The length of the CDR3 is 18 residues. The germline gives CDR1 SGHAT, CDR2 FQNNGV. Trimming shortened V by 3 bases and J by 0 bases, and 18 bases separated the two germline ends. CDR3 sequence reads: CASSLSRRERSSGNTIYF. DNA of the CDR3: TGTGCCAGCAGCTTGAGCCGCCGTGAGAGATCCTCTGGAAACACCATATATTTT. Looking up the rest from reference TRBV11-2 and TRBJ1-3 gives the full variable domain: EAGVAQSPRYKIIEKRQSVAFWCNPISGHATLYWYQQILGQGPKLLIQFQNNGVVDDSQLPKDRFSAERLKGVDSTLKIQPAKLEDSAVYLCASSLSRRERSSGNTIYFGEGSWLTVV.

With respect to this clone: Distinct nucleotide sequences in the sample also encode this CDR3. The chain recombines TRBV11-2 with TRBJ2-1, with 7 bases aligning to TRBD2. Germline CDR1 reads SGHAT; CDR2 reads FQNNGV. Germline trimming cut 1 base from V and 2 bases from J; bases unmatched to any gene: 2. The length of the CDR3 is 15 residues. CDR3 amino acids: CASSLGRGTYNEQFF. DNA of the CDR3: TGTGCCAGCAGCTTAGGGCGGGGGACCTACAATGAGCAGTTCTTC.

The chain links TRBV11-2 to TRBJ2-2; the D gene is possibly TRBD2 (5 bases). The germline V and J ends were trimmed by 2 bases and 1 base, with 8 bases remaining between them. This CDR3 is 15 amino acids long. Germline loops: CDR1 SGHAT, CDR2 FQNNGV. The CDR3 is CASSLRAGNTGELFF. The CDR3 region has the DNA TGTGCCAGCAGCTTACGGGCGGGGAACACCGGGGAGCTGTTTTTT.

The chain combines TRBV18 with TRBJ1-4, with 7 nucleotides matching TRBD1. This CDR3 region has 15 residues. Trimming at V came to 3 bases and at J to 13 bases, leaving 14 bases not matched to a gene. CDR1 is KGHSH, CDR2 LQKENI, per germline. The CDR3 sequence: CASSPTQIQGSGLFF. CDR3 nucleotide sequence: TGTGCCAGCTCACCGACACAAATACAGGGGTCAGGACTGTTTTTT. The full variable domain, its missing parts supplied by reference TRBV18 and TRBJ1-4, is NAGVMQNPRHLVRRRGQEARLRCSPMKGHSHVYWYRQLPEEGLKFMVYLQKENIIDESGMPKERFSAEFPKEGPSILRIQQVVRGDSAAYFCASSPTQIQGSGLFFGSGTQLSVL.

V is TRBV28 and J is TRBJ1-1, with a weak D call TRBD1 (5 bases). Germline V lookup: CDR1 MDHEN, CDR2 SYDVKM. V dropped 5 bases and J dropped 3 bases, with 7 bases sitting between them. The CDR3 length is 12 residues. The CDR3 region is CASSGGDTEAFF. CDR3 DNA: TGTGCCAGCAGTGGAGGGGACACTGAAGCTTTCTTT.

The chain combines TRBV30 with TRBJ2-3; D is unresolved. Germline V CDR1 and CDR2: GTSNPN, SVGIG (reference sequence). CDR3 length: 11 residues. V lost 4 bases, J lost 6 bases, and 8 bases lay in between. The DNA of the CDR3 is TGTGCCTGGAACCAGGATGATACGCAGTATTTT. Its protein is CAWNQDDTQYF.

The chain recombines TRBV19 with TRBJ1-4; a weak D match, TRBD1 (5 bases). The CDR3 sequence is 16 residues long. Trimming shortened V by 5 bases and J by 7 bases, and 20 bases separated the two germline ends. Germline CDR1 LNHDA, CDR2 SQIVND (reference sequence). The CDR3 sequence is CASSFEGARVGEKLFF. The CDR3 DNA sequence: TGTGCCAGTAGTTTTGAAGGAGCCAGGGTTGGTGAAAAACTGTTTTTT.

This rearrangement joins TRBV23-1 to TRBJ2-5, with 12 positions matching TRBD2. Being an ORF, TRBV23-1 has a function that is uncertain. This CDR3 region has 15 residues. Germline trimming cut 9 bases from V and 7 bases from J; bases unmatched to any gene: 12. The chain's CDR3 is CASSGTSGQGGTQYF. The CDR3 nucleotides read TGCGCCAGTTCCGGGACTAGCGGGCAAGGAGGGACCCAGTACTTC.

The chain combines TRBV9 with TRBJ2-5; D perhaps matches TRBD1 (6 bases). The V gene's germline CDR1 is SGDLS and CDR2 YYNGEE. V was shortened by 2 bases and J by 1 base, with 9 bases between the two germline ends. There are 14 residues in the CDR3. The CDR3: CASSVQGTQETQYF. The CDR3 DNA sequence: TGTGCCAGCAGCGTCCAGGGGACCCAAGAGACCCAGTACTTC. Full variable domain (missing parts from reference TRBV9 and TRBJ2-5): DSGVTQTPKHLITATGQRVTLRCSPRSGDLSVYWYQQSLDQGLQFLIQYYNGEERAKGNILERFSAQQFPDLHSELNLSSLELGDSALYFCASSVQGTQETQYFGPGTRLLVL.

This chain links TRBV4-2 with TRBJ1-2; possible D gene TRBD1, 5 bases. The germline V and J ends were trimmed by 6 bases and 6 bases, with 20 bases remaining between them. The CDR3 extends over 15 amino acids. The germline V gene has CDR1 LGHNA and CDR2 YNFKEQ. In DNA form, the CDR3 reads TGTGCCAGCAGGGGTGGGGCGGGGCAAGCTAATGGCTACACCTTC. As protein: CASRGGAGQANGYTF.

This clone was counted between two and nine times. The chain uses TRBV5-4 and TRBJ1-1; D is perhaps TRBD1 (5 bases). Germline CDR1 is SGHNT and CDR2 is YYREEE (reference sequence). The CDR3 runs to 15 residues. Between the trimmed V and J ends, which lost 4 bases and 5 bases, there was a span of 18 bases. The CDR3 is CASSPGGGARTEAFF. Written as DNA, the CDR3 is TGTGCCAGCAGCCCGGGTGGAGGGGCGAGGACTGAAGCTTTCTTT.

The gene calls are TRBV5-5 and TRBJ2-3; D unclear. Germline V gene data show CDR1 as SGHKS and CDR2 as YYEKEE (reference sequence). The CDR3 runs 17 residues. V lost 0 bases to trimming and J lost 0 bases, with 14 bases between them. The CDR3 loop is CASSLVSATTSTDTQYF. CDR3 bases: TGTGCCAGCAGCTTGGTTTCCGCCACGACTAGCACAGATACGCAGTATTTT.

This chain links TRBV5-4 with TRBJ2-2; 7 nucleotides line up with TRBD1. The CDR3 covers 15 residues. Per the germline V gene, CDR1 is SGHNT and CDR2 is YYREEE (reference sequence). The J segment lost 1 base and the V segment lost 4 bases, leaving 4 bases of the junction unmatched. The CDR3 DNA reads as TGTGCCAGCAGCCCCGACAGGGTGAACACCGGGGAGCTGTTTTTT. Amino acid sequence: CASSPDRVNTGELFF.

The chain couples TRBV3-1 (or the pseudogene TRBV3-2) to TRBJ2-7; tentatively, D is TRBD1 (6 bases). Germline V lookup: CDR1 LGHDT, CDR2 YNNKEL (reference sequence). The length of the CDR3 is 15 residues. Trimming removed 4 bases from V and 4 bases from J, with 17 bases in between. The DNA of the CDR3 is TGTGCCAGCAGCCGCAACATACAGGGTACGTACGAGCAGTACTTC. Translating it yields CASSRNIQGTYEQYF.

The sample holds many counts of this clone. V and J are TRBV5-5 and TRBJ2-7, with 11 bases lining up with TRBD2. From germline, CDR1 is SGHKS and CDR2 YYEKEE (reference sequence). V dropped 5 bases and J dropped 0; count of bases not matched to a gene: 4. CDR3 length: 15 residues. CDR3 sequence reads: CASSQGTSGSYEQYF. The CDR3 region has the DNA TGTGCCAGCAGTCAAGGGACTAGCGGCTCCTACGAGCAGTACTTC.

V usage is TRBV19 and J usage is TRBJ2-1; 7 nucleotides agree with TRBD1. Germline CDR1 LNHDA, CDR2 SQIVND (reference sequence). The CDR3 extends over 13 amino acids. V lost 7 bases, J lost 7 bases, and 7 bases stayed unmatched. The DNA of the CDR3 is TGTGCCAGTATGCGACAGGGTTGGAATGAGCAGTTCTTC. Its translation is CASMRQGWNEQFF. Variable domain in full (rest from reference TRBV19 and TRBJ2-1): DGGITQSPKYLFRKEGQNVTLSCEQNLNHDAMYWYRQDPGQGLRLIYYSQIVNDFQKGDIAEGYSVSREKKESFPLTVTSAQKNPTAFYLCASMRQGWNEQFFGPGTRLTVL.

The CDR3 DNA follows: TGTGCCAGCTCACCACTGACTAGCGGGGGGACCACAGATACGCAGTATTTT. As protein: CASSPLTSGGTTDTQYF. The chain carries TRBV18 and TRBJ2-3; 13 bases are a match to TRBD2. CDR3 length: 17 amino acids. V trimming: 1 base; J trimming: 2 bases; junction bases outside the gene matches: 3. Germline assignment: CDR1 KGHSH and CDR2 LQKENI.

This chain uses TRBV18 with TRBJ2-1; TRBD1 might be the D (6 bases). Trimming stripped 3 bases from V and 5 bases from J, with 14 bases between. The CDR3 loop spans 15 amino acids. CDR1 and CDR2 (germline): KGHSH, LQKENI. CDR3 coding DNA: TGTGCCAGCTCACCGGGGGCTACCTTGGACAATGAGCAGTTCTTC. It translates to CASSPGATLDNEQFF.

The J gene is TRBJ2-1, the V gene TRBV4-3; D unclear. The germline V gene encodes CDR1 LGHNA and CDR2 YSLEER. The CDR3 extends over 18 amino acids. Trimming took 1 base from V and 0 from J, leaving 16 bases between them. CDR3 nucleotides: TGCGCCAGCAGCCAAGGACATGCCCGGCAGAGCTCCTACAATGAGCAGTTCTTC. It specifies CASSQGHARQSSYNEQFF.

The chain is built from TRBV5-1 and TRBJ1-1; the match to TRBD1 covers 9 bases. V lost 4 bases and J lost 3; bases outside the gene matches: 7. The CDR3 spans 15 residues. Germline CDR1 is SGHRS and CDR2 is YFSETQ. CDR3 loop: CASSIRTGADTEAFF. The CDR3 nucleotides are TGCGCCAGCAGCATAAGGACAGGGGCGGACACTGAAGCTTTCTTT.

This clone was seen more than once but under ten times. CDR3 amino acids: CSVEDGQGAANEQFF. CDR3 bases: TGCAGCGTTGAAGATGGACAGGGGGCGGCAAATGAGCAGTTCTTC. The rearrangement uses TRBV29-1 and TRBJ2-1; TRBD1 aligns across 11 bases. CDR3 length: 15 residues. V was clipped by 0 bases and J by 7 bases; unmatched bases: 5. Per the germline V gene, CDR1 is SQVTM and CDR2 is ANQGSEA.

V is TRBV6-5 and J is TRBJ2-5, with 8 bases identical to TRBD1. V lost 0 bases and J lost 5; bases outside the gene matches: 5. The germline gives CDR1 MNHEY, CDR2 SVGAGI. This CDR3 spans 15 amino acids. CDR3 bases: TGTGCCAGCAGTTACTCGCAGGGGGCGGCGGAGACCCAGTACTTC. Translation: CASSYSQGAAETQYF.

The chain employs TRBV9 and TRBJ2-7; 8 nucleotides line up with TRBD2. This CDR3 comprises 16 residues. The V gene end was trimmed by 2 bases and the J gene end by 6 bases; junction bases not matched to a gene: 13. Germline V gene lookup returns CDR1 SGDLS and CDR2 YYNGEE. The CDR3 nucleotides are TGTGCCAGCAGCGTCGGAGCGAGCGGGGGATTAACCGAGCAGTACTTC. Its protein is CASSVGASGGLTEQYF.